A single sample is the source of the 30 T cell receptor beta chains below, sequenced in a study of graft-versus-host responses after intestinal transplantation. The repertoire was sequenced with immunoSEQ multiplex PCR; TCRdb's copy has only in-frame clones and lacks some. Of some 100,000 clones in the sample, under 95% were seen once. These receptors are not linked to any known antigen. Specimen: unstimulated CD8+ T cells sorted from spleen or lymph node cells, collected before transplant. The receptors stem from a human donor who was the organ donor for an intestinal transplant.

The CDR3 here is CATRGQTNTEAFF. For the CDR3, the DNA is TGTGCCACACGGGGACAGACGAACACTGAAGCTTTCTTT. The rearrangement joins TRBV10-3 to TRBJ1-1; 7 bases map to TRBD1. CDR1 and CDR2 (germline): ENHRY, SYGVKD. The V segment lost 10 bases and the J segment 1 base; nucleotides outside the gene matches: 6. The CDR3 runs to 13 residues.

The chain is built from TRBV4-1 and TRBJ1-4; D unclear. CDR3 size: 20 residues. Trimming took off 1 base at V and 8 bases at J, with 29 bases between the two ends. Germline values: CDR1 MGHRA, CDR2 YSYEKL. CDR3 residues: CASSQAGRTVRVLSTEKLFF. The CDR3 coding sequence is TGCGCCAGCAGCCAAGCTGGCAGGACGGTGCGGGTTTTAAGTACCGAAAAACTGTTTTTT.

This chain links TRBV11-1 with TRBJ2-1; D uncertain. The CDR3 spans 15 residues. Looked up from germline, CDR1 is SGHAT and CDR2 is FQDESV (reference sequence). Trimming removed 0 bases at V and 0 bases at J, with 6 bases between. CDR3 nucleotides: TGTGCCAGCAGCTTAGCACGCGCCTCCTACAATGAGCAGTTCTTC. As protein: CASSLARASYNEQFF. Drawing the rest from reference TRBV11-1 and TRBJ2-1, the complete variable domain is EAEVAQSPRYKITEKSQAVAFWCDPISGHATLYWYRQILGQGPELLVQFQDESVVDDSQLPKDRFSAERLKGVDSTLKIQPAELGDSAMYLCASSLARASYNEQFFGPGTRLTVL.

The chain has TRBV10-3 and TRBJ2-7; D possibly corresponds to TRBD1 (7 bases). V was cut by 2 bases and J by 3 bases, with 14 bases left in between. CDR3 length: 15 residues. Germline CDR1 and CDR2: ENHRY and SYGVKD. CDR3 region: CAISEGSQGGYEQYF. In DNA form, the CDR3 reads TGTGCCATCAGTGAGGGAAGCCAGGGGGGCTACGAGCAGTACTTC.

CDR3 sequence: CASSLRGGHTGELFF. The DNA of the CDR3 is TGTGCCAGCAGTTTGCGGGGGGGGCACACCGGGGAGCTGTTTTTT. The rearrangement links TRBV6-6 to TRBJ2-2, with 9 bases aligning to TRBD2. Germline CDR1 is MNHNY and CDR2 is SVGAGI (reference sequence). J lost 3 bases, V lost 4 bases, and 3 bases had no gene match. CDR3 length equals 15 residues.

The chain uses TRBV28 and TRBJ2-3, with a possible D match to TRBD2 (6 bases). V was cut by 7 bases and J by 3 bases, with 11 bases left in between. The germline gives CDR1 MDHEN, CDR2 SYDVKM. The CDR3 is made up of 13 amino acids. This chain's CDR3 is CASIYRGTDTQYF. CDR3 coding DNA: TGTGCCAGCATTTACCGGGGGACAGATACGCAGTATTTT. The full variable domain, rest sourced from reference TRBV28 and TRBJ2-3, is DVKVTQSSRYLVKRTGEKVFLECVQDMDHENMFWYRQDPGLGLRLIYFSYDVKMKEKGDIPEGYSVSREKKERFSLILESASTNQTSMYLCASIYRGTDTQYFGPGTRLTVL.

The chain is built from TRBV5-1 and TRBJ2-2, with 10 bases matching TRBD2. V was pared by 7 bases and J by 1 base, with 10 bases of the junction left unmatched. Germline assignment: CDR1 SGHRS and CDR2 YFSETQ. The CDR3 loop spans 17 amino acids. CDR3 protein: CASDKTERGGNTGELFF. CDR3 sequence (DNA): TGCGCCAGCGACAAGACAGAGCGGGGGGGGAACACCGGGGAGCTGTTTTTT.

This sequence joins TRBV10-2 and TRBJ1-2; the match to TRBD1 covers 9 bases. Trimming cost V 1 base and J 2 bases; bases outside gene matches: 8. The CDR3 length is 17 residues. Germline CDR1 and CDR2: WSHSY and SAAADI. The CDR3 sequence: CASSEFGTGTGNYGYTF. In DNA, the CDR3 is TGCGCCAGCAGTGAGTTTGGGACAGGGACCGGCAACTATGGCTACACCTTC.

J is TRBJ2-5 and V is TRBV30; D might be TRBD2 (5 bases). Trimming removed 3 bases from V and 2 bases from J, with 25 bases in between. Germline loops: CDR1 GTSNPN, CDR2 SVGIG (reference sequence). The length of the CDR3 is 18 residues. Here the CDR3 reads CAWSDSGSHTSRQETQYF. CDR3 nucleotides: TGTGCCTGGAGCGACTCGGGGAGTCACACGAGCAGACAAGAGACCCAGTACTTC.

This chain joins TRBV5-1 and TRBJ2-7; 7 bases map to TRBD1. Per the germline V gene, CDR1 is SGHRS and CDR2 is YFSETQ. Trimming cost V 4 bases and J 3 bases; bases outside gene matches: 4. CDR3 length: 13 amino acids. CDR3 coding DNA: TGCGCCAGCAGCGGGGGACAGTACTACGAGCAGTACTTC. Its translation is CASSGGQYYEQYF.

The CDR3 DNA reads as TGTGCCTGGAGTCACGCTATAGTTAGCACAGATACGCAGTATTTT. It yields the protein CAWSHAIVSTDTQYF. The V call is TRBV30, the J call TRBJ2-3; the D is unclear. The CDR3 runs 15 residues. The V end lost 2 bases, the J end lost 0 bases, and 12 bases lay between the germline ends. CDR1 GTSNPN and CDR2 SVGIG come from the germline V gene (reference sequence).

The chain uses TRBV28 and TRBJ2-1; 7 bases fit TRBD2. The CDR3 sequence is 12 residues long. J was trimmed by 12 bases and V by 5 bases; bases with no gene match: 7. From germline, CDR1 is MDHEN and CDR2 SYDVKM. For the CDR3, the DNA is TGTGCCAGCAGTCCTAGACTAGCCTGGCAGTTCTTC. Amino acids: CASSPRLAWQFF.

The chain carries TRBV7-8 and TRBJ1-1; the D gene is possibly TRBD1 (5 bases). With 1 base removed from V and 12 bases from J, the gap between germline ends came to 9 bases. The CDR3 sequence is 11 residues long. Germline lookup yields CDR1 SGHVS and CDR2 FQNEAQ. CDR3 nucleotide sequence: TGTGCCAGCAGCTTAGGGGGGGGATCTTTCTTT. It specifies CASSLGGGSFF. The full variable domain, completed using reference TRBV7-8 and TRBJ1-1, is GAGVSQSPRYKVAKRGQDVALRCDPISGHVSLFWYQQALGQGPEFLTYFQNEAQLDKSGLPSDRFFAERPEGSVSTLKIQRTQQEDSAVYLCASSLGGGSFFGQGTRLTVV.

The J gene is TRBJ1-5, the V gene TRBV4-1; 9 positions agree with TRBD1. The germline gives CDR1 MGHRA, CDR2 YSYEKL. The junction had 16 bases not matched to a gene; V was cut back by 4 bases and J by 0 bases. This CDR3 is built from 20 residues. CDR3 nucleotide sequence: TGCGCCAGCAGCCCTTATCCCGGGACAGGGAGGGAAAATAGCAATCAGCCCCAGCATTTT. This codes for CASSPYPGTGRENSNQPQHF.

The chain combines TRBV19 with TRBJ2-7, with TRBD1 as a possible D gene (6 bases). The ends were cut back, 5 bases at V and 2 bases at J, with 19 bases in the middle. This CDR3 is 16 amino acids long. Germline CDR1 reads LNHDA; CDR2 reads SQIVND (reference sequence). CDR3 in DNA: TGTGCCAGTAGTCCCATGGGTGGGGGCAGGGCCTACGAGCAGTACTTC. Amino acid sequence: CASSPMGGGRAYEQYF.

The sample holds one count of this clone. This chain links TRBV6-1 with TRBJ1-2; no clear D. The CDR3 has 14 amino acids. The germline V gene has CDR1 MNHNS and CDR2 SASEGT. The V end was cut by 8 bases, the J end by 3 bases, with 16 bases between. CDR3 sequence (DNA): TGTGCCAGCGAGACGGACCGGGAATACTATGGCTACACCTTC. Protein sequence: CASETDREYYGYTF.

The chain couples TRBV15 to TRBJ1-2; D may be TRBD1 (6 bases). CDR1 LNHNV and CDR2 YYDKDF come from the germline V gene (reference sequence). V was cut by 2 bases and J by 1 base, with 8 bases left in between. This CDR3 has 14 residues. The chain's CDR3 is CATSRSDSNYGYTF. The DNA for the CDR3 is TGTGCCACCAGCAGATCGGACAGTAACTATGGCTACACCTTC.

The CDR3 sequence: CASSEGGGPGETQYF. Written as DNA, the CDR3 is TGTGCCAGCAGCGAAGGGGGGGGTCCCGGGGAGACCCAGTACTTC. The chain uses TRBV9 and TRBJ2-5, with D tentatively TRBD2 (7 bases). Germline CDR1 SGDLS, CDR2 YYNGEE. V was trimmed by 3 bases and J by 5 bases, leaving 17 bases between them. The length of the CDR3 is 15 residues.

V usage is TRBV5-1 and J usage is TRBJ1-2; D might be TRBD1 (5 bases). Germline V gene data show CDR1 as SGHRS and CDR2 as YFSETQ. The germline V and J ends were trimmed by 0 bases and 8 bases, with 14 bases remaining between them. CDR3 length: 14 residues. The DNA for the CDR3 is TGCGCCAGCAGCTTGGTAGGGCAGGGATTAGGCTACACCTTC. This encodes CASSLVGQGLGYTF.

The gene calls are TRBV28 and TRBJ2-7; 8 nucleotides line up with TRBD2. V gave up 3 bases and J gave up 4 bases; unmatched junction bases: 8. Germline V gene lookup returns CDR1 MDHEN and CDR2 SYDVKM. This CDR3 has 15 residues. The CDR3, as DNA: TGTGCCAGCAGTTTGACGCCGGGACTAGTTTACGAGCAGTACTTC. It yields the protein CASSLTPGLVYEQYF. The variable domain in full, with the rest retrieved from reference TRBV28 and TRBJ2-7, is DVKVTQSSRYLVKRTGEKVFLECVQDMDHENMFWYRQDPGLGLRLIYFSYDVKMKEKGDIPEGYSVSREKKERFSLILESASTNQTSMYLCASSLTPGLVYEQYFGPGTRLTVT.

The V and J genes are TRBV21-1 and TRBJ1-2; the D call TRBD1 from the table was never checked on the DNA. TRBV21-1 is a known pseudogene. The CDR3 consists of 16 residues. CDR3 in amino acids: CASSKSSGTGDYGYTF. The CDR3 nucleotides are TGTGCCAGCAGCAAAAGCTCCGGGACAGGGGACTATGGCTACACCTTC.

The rearrangement joins TRBV19 to TRBJ1-1; 8 bases are a match to TRBD1. Trimming cost V 5 bases and J 1 base; bases outside gene matches: 9. The CDR3 loop spans 16 amino acids. Germline assignment: CDR1 LNHDA and CDR2 SQIVND (reference sequence). CDR3 nucleotide sequence: TGTGCCAGTAGTCAACGGGACAGGACTACGAACACTGAAGCTTTCTTT. Translated, it gives CASSQRDRTTNTEAFF.

V gene TRBV19 combines with J gene TRBJ2-7; 8 bases match TRBD2. Germline-derived CDR1 and CDR2 are LNHDA and SQIVND (reference sequence). This CDR3 has 15 residues. V trimming: 5 bases; J trimming: 2 bases; junction bases outside the gene matches: 8. CDR3 sequence: CASSPWREETYEQYF. In DNA form, the CDR3 reads TGTGCCAGTAGTCCCTGGCGGGAGGAGACCTACGAGCAGTACTTC.

This clone was observed once. V usage is TRBV6-1 and J usage is TRBJ2-3, with TRBD2 matching over 11 bases. The CDR3 totals 18 residues. The V and J ends lost 2 bases and 0 bases, in that order; junction bases with no gene match: 7. Germline V CDR1 and CDR2: MNHNS, SASEGT. CDR3 region: CASSELAGGHYSTDTQYF. CDR3 bases: TGTGCCAGCAGTGAACTAGCGGGAGGACACTATAGCACAGATACGCAGTATTTT.

This clone appeared a few times. The J gene is TRBJ2-2, the V gene TRBV5-6; D unclear. Germline CDR1 and CDR2: SGHDT and YYEEEE. Trimming took 7 bases from V and 8 from J, leaving 12 bases between them. The CDR3 extends over 12 amino acids. CDR3 bases: TGTGCCAGCCGTGGGCCTCGGGGGGAGCTGTTTTTT. Translated: CASRGPRGELFF.

This rearrangement joins TRBV27 to TRBJ2-3; 14 nucleotides align to TRBD2. CDR1 MNHEY and CDR2 SMNVEV come from the germline V gene (reference sequence). The CDR3 length is 17 residues. Germline trimming cut 5 bases from V and 0 bases from J; bases unmatched to any gene: 4. The CDR3 protein is CASSPGLAGVSTDTQYF. The CDR3 bases are TGTGCCAGCAGTCCGGGACTAGCGGGAGTTAGCACAGATACGCAGTATTTT.

This rearrangement joins TRBV19 to TRBJ2-1, with 9 bases that match TRBD2. J was trimmed by 2 bases and V by 4 bases; bases with no gene match: 3. This CDR3 contains 15 residues. Germline lookup yields CDR1 LNHDA and CDR2 SQIVND (reference sequence). The CDR3 protein is CASSNAGGPYNEQFF. CDR3 nucleotides: TGTGCCAGTAGTAATGCGGGAGGGCCCTACAATGAGCAGTTCTTC. The whole variable domain, filled in from reference TRBV19 and TRBJ2-1, reads DGGITQSPKYLFRKEGQNVTLSCEQNLNHDAMYWYRQDPGQGLRLIYYSQIVNDFQKGDIAEGYSVSREKKESFPLTVTSAQKNPTAFYLCASSNAGGPYNEQFFGPGTRLTVL.

This clone was seen just once. This chain joins TRBV6-5 and TRBJ1-2; TRBD1 might be the D (6 bases). V lost 6 bases to trimming and J lost 2 bases, with 10 bases between them. The CDR3 runs to 13 residues. CDR1 is MNHEY and CDR2 is SVGAGI in the germline V gene. The DNA of the CDR3 is TGTGCCAGCAGGCGCGGACAGAACTATGGCTACACCTTC. Its translation: CASRRGQNYGYTF.

The CDR3 nucleotides read TGTGCCAGCAGTTTGGTTTCCGGGACAGGGCTTTCAGATACGCAGTATTTT. It codes for CASSLVSGTGLSDTQYF. V gene TRBV27 combines with J gene TRBJ2-3; 9 bases are a match to TRBD1. V dropped 3 bases and J dropped 4; count of bases not matched to a gene: 11. Germline V gene lookup returns CDR1 MNHEY and CDR2 SMNVEV (reference sequence). The CDR3 runs 17 residues.

This sequence joins TRBV27 and TRBJ1-2, with D possibly being TRBD1 (5 bases). CDR1 and CDR2 from the germline V gene are MNHEY and SMNVEV (reference sequence). This CDR3 is 13 amino acids long. V was clipped by 5 bases and J by 9 bases, with 16 bases between them. The CDR3 region is CASSLLGQRSYTF. The DNA for the CDR3 is TGTGCCAGCAGTCTTCTAGGACAAAGAAGCTACACCTTC.